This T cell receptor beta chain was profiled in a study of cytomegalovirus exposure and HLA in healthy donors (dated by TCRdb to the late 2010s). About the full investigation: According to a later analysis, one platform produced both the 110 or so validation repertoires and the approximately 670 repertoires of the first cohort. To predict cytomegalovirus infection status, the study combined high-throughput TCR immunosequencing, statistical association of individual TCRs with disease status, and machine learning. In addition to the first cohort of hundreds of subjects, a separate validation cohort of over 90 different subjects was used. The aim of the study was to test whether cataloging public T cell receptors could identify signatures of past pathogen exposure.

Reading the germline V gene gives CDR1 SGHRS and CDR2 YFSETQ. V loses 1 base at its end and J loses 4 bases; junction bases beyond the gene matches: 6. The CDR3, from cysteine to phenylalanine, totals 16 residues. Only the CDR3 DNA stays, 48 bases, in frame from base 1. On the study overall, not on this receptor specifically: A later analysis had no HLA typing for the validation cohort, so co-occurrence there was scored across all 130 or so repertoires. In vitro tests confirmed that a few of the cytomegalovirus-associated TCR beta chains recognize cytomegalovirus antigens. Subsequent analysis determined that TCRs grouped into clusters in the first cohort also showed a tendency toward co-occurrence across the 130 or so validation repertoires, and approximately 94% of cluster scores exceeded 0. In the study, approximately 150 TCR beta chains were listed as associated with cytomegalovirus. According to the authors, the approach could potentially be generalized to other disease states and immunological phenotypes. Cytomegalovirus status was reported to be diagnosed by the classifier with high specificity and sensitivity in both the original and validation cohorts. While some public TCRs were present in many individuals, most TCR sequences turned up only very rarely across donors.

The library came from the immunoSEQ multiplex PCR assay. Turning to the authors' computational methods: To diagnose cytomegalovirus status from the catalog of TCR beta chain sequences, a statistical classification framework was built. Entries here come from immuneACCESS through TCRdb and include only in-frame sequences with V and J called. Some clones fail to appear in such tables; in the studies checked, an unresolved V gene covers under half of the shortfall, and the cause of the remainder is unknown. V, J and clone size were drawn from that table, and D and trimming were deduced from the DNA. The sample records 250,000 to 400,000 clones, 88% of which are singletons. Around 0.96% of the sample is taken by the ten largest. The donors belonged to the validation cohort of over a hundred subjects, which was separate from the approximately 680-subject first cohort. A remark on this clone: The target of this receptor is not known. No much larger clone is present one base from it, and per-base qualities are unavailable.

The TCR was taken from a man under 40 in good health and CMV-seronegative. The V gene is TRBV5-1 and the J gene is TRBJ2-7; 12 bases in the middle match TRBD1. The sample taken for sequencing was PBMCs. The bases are TGCGCCAGCAGCTTGTGGGGACAGGGGGCAAGTTACGAGCAGTACTTC. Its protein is CASSLWGQGASYEQYF.